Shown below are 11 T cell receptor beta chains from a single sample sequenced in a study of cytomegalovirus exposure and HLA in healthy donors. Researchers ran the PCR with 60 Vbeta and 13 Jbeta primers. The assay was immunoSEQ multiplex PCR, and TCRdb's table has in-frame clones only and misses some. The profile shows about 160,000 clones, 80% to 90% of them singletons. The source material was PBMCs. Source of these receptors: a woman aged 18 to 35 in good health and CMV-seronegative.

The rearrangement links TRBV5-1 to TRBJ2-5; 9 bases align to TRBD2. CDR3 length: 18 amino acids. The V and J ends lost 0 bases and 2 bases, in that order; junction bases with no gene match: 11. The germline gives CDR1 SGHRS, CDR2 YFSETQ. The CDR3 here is CASSLAWQAGGDQETQYF. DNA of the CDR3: TGCGCCAGCAGCTTGGCTTGGCAAGCGGGAGGAGATCAAGAGACCCAGTACTTC.

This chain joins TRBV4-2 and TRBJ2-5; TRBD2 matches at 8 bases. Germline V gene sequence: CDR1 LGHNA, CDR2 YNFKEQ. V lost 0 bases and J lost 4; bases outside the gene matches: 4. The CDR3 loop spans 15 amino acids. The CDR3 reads CASSQEAGELETQYF. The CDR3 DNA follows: TGTGCCAGCAGCCAAGAAGCGGGGGAGCTAGAGACCCAGTACTTC.

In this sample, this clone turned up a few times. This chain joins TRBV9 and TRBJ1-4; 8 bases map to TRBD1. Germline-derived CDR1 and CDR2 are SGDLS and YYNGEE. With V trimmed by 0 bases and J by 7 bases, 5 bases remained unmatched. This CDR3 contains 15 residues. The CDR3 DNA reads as TGTGCCAGCAGCGTAGGGACAGGGAGATTTGAAAAACTGTTTTTT. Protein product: CASSVGTGRFEKLFF. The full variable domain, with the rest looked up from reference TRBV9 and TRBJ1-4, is DSGVTQTPKHLITATGQRVTLRCSPRSGDLSVYWYQQSLDQGLQFLIQYYNGEERAKGNILERFSAQQFPDLHSELNLSSLELGDSALYFCASSVGTGRFEKLFFGSGTQLSVL.

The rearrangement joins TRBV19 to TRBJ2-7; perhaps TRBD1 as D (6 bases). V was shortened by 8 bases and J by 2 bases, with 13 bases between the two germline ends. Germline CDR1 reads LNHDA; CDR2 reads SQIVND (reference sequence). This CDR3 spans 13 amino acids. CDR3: CASGPGAAYEQYF. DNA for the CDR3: TGTGCCAGTGGCCCAGGGGCCGCCTACGAGCAGTACTTC.

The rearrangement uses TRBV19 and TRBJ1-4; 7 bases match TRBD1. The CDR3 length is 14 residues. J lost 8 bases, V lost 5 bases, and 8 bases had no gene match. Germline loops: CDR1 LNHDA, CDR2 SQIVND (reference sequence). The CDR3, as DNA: TGTGCCAGTAGTCCCGGGACAGACTACGAAAAACTGTTTTTT. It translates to CASSPGTDYEKLFF. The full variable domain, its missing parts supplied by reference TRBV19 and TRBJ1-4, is DGGITQSPKYLFRKEGQNVTLSCEQNLNHDAMYWYRQDPGQGLRLIYYSQIVNDFQKGDIAEGYSVSREKKESFPLTVTSAQKNPTAFYLCASSPGTDYEKLFFGSGTQLSVL.

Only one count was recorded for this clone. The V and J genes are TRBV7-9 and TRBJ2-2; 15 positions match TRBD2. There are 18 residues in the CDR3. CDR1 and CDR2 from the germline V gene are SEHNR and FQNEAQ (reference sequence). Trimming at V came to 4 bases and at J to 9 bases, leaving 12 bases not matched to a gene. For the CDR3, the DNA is TGTGCCAGCAGCTCTTCCTTAGGACTAGCGGGAGGGCGAAGGGAGCTGTTTTTT. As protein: CASSSSLGLAGGRRELFF.

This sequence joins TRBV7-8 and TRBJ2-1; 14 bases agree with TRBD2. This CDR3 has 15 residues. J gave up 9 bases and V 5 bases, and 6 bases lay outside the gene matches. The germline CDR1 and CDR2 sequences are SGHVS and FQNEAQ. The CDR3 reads CASSPGTSGSVEQFF. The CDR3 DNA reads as TGTGCCAGCAGCCCTGGGACTAGCGGGAGTGTTGAGCAGTTCTTC.

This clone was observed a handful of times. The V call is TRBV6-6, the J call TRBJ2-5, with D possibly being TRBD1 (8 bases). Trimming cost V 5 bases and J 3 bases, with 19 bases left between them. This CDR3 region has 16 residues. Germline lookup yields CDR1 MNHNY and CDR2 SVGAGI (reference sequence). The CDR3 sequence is CASSTTKQGGEETQYF. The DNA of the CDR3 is TGTGCCAGCAGTACGACCAAACAGGGGGGGGAAGAGACCCAGTACTTC.

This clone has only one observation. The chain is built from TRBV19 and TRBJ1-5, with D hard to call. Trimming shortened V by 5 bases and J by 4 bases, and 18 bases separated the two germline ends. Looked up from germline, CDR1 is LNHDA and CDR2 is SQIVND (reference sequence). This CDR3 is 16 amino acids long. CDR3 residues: CASSEEPWEKNQPQHF. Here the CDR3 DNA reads TGTGCCAGTAGTGAGGAACCTTGGGAGAAAAATCAGCCCCAGCATTTT.

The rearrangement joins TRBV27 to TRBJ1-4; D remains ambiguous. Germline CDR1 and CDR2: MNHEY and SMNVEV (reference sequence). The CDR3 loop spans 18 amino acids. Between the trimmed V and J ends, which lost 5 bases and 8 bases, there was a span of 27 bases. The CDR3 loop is CASSDRTVGTEEGEKLFF. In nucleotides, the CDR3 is TGTGCCAGCAGTGATAGGACGGTGGGAACTGAGGAGGGCGAAAAACTGTTTTTT.

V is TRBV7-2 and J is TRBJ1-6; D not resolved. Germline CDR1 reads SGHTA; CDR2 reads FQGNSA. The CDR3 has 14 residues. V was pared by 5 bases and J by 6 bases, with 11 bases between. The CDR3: CASSPTLTNSPLHF. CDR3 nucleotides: TGTGCCAGCAGCCCGACATTAACTAATTCACCCCTCCACTTT. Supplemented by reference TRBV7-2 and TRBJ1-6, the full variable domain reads GAGVSQSPSNKVTEKGKDVELRCDPISGHTALYWYRQSLGQGLEFLIYFQGNSAPDKSGLPSDRFSAERTGGSVSTLTIQRTQQEDSAVYLCASSPTLTNSPLHFGNGTRLTVT.